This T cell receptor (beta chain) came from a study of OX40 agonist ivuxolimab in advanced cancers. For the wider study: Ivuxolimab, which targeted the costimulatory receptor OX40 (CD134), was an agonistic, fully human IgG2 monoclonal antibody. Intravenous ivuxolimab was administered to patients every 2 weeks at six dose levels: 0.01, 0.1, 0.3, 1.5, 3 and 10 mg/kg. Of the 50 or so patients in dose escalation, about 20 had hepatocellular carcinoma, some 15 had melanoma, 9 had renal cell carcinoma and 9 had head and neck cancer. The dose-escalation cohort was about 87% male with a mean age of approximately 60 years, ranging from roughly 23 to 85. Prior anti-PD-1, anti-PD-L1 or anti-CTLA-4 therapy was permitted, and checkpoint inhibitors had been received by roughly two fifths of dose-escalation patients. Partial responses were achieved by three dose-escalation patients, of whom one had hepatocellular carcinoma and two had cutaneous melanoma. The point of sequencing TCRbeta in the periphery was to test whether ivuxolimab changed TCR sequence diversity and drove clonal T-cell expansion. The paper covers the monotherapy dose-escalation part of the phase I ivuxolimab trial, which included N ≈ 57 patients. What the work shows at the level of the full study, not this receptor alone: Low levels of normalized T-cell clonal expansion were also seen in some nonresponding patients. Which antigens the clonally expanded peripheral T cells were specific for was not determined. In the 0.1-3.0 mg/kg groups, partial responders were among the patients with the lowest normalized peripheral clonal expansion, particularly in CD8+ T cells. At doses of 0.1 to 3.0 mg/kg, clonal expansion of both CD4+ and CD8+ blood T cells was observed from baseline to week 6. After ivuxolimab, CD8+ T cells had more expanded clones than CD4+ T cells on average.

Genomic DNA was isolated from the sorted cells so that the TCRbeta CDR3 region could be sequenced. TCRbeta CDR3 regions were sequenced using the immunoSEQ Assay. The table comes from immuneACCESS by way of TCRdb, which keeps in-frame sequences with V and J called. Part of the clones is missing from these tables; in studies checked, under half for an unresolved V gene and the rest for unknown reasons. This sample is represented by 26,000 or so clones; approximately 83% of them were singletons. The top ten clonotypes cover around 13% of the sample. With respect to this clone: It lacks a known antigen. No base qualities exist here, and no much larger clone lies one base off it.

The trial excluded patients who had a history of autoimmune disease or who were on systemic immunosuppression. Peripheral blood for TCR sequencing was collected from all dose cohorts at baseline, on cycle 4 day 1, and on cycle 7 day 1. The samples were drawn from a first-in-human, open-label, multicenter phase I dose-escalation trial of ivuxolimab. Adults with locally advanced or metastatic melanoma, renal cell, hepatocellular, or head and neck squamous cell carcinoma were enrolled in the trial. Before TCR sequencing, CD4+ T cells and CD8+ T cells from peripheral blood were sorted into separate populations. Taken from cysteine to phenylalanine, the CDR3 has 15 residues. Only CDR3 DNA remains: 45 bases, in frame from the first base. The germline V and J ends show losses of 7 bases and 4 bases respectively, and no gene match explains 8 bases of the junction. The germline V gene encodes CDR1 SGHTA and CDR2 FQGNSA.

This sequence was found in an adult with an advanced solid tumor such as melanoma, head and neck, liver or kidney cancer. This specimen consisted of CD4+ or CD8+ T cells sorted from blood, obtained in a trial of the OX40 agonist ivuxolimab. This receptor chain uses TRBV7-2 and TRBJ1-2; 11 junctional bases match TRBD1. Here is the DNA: TGTGCCAGCACCTTCGGACAGGGGGCCTTCTATGGCTACACCTTC. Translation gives CASTFGQGAFYGYTF.